Listed here are 2 T cell receptor beta chains from one sample, sequenced in a study of shared clonotypes between healthy human individuals. Profiled with immunoSEQ multiplex PCR; TCRdb holds only in-frame clones, not every one. The data hold around 700,000 clones, with less than 80% observed a single time. Sequenced material: memory CD4+ T cells sorted from blood. Subset defined: CD45RA-negative fraction. The source is a woman in her 30s in good health.

This chain connects TRBV7-9 to TRBJ2-7; weak D call: TRBD2 (6 bases). The V end lost 4 bases, the J end lost 8 bases, and 9 bases lay between the germline ends. The CDR3 is 11 amino acids. CDR1 SEHNR and CDR2 FQNEAQ come from the germline V gene (reference sequence). CDR3 DNA: TGTGCCAGCAGCTCGGGGACTCAGCAGTACTTC. This sequence encodes CASSSGTQQYF.

This clone was recorded a few times. The gene calls are TRBV30 and TRBJ2-7; D is possibly TRBD1 (6 bases). This CDR3 spans 21 amino acids. Trimming removed 0 bases at V and 7 bases at J, with 37 bases between. CDR1 and CDR2 from the germline V gene are GTSNPN and SVGIG (reference sequence). CDR3 loop: CAWSVLPGSWGRATGDGEQYF. CDR3 coding DNA: TGTGCCTGGAGTGTACTTCCGGGAAGCTGGGGGCGGGCGACCGGGGATGGAGAGCAGTACTTC. Together with reference TRBV30 and TRBJ2-7, the CDR3 gives the full variable domain: SQTIHQWPATLVQPVGSPLSLECTVEGTSNPNLYWYRQAAGRGLQLLFYSVGIGQISSEVPQNLSASRPQDRQFILSSKKLLLSDSGFYLCAWSVLPGSWGRATGDGEQYFGPGTRLTVT.